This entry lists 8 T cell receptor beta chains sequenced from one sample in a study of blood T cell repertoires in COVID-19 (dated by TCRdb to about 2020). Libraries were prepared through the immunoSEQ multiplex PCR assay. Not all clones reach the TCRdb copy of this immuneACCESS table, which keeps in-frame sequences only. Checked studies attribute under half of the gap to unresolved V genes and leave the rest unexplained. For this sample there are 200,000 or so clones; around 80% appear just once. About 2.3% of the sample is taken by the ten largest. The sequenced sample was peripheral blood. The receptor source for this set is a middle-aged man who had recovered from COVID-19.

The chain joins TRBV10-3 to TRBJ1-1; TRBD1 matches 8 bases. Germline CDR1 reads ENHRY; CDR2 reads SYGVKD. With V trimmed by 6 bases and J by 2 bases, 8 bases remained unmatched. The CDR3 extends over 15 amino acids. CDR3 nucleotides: TGTGCCATCAGCTGGACAGGGACAGGAAACACTGAAGCTTTCTTT. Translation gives CAISWTGTGNTEAFF.

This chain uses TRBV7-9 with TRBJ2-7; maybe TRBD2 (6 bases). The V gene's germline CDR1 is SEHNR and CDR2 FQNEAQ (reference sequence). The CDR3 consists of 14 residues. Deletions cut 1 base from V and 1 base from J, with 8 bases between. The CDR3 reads CASSLGGLSYEQYF. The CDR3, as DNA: TGTGCCAGCAGCTTAGGGGGACTGTCCTACGAGCAGTACTTC.

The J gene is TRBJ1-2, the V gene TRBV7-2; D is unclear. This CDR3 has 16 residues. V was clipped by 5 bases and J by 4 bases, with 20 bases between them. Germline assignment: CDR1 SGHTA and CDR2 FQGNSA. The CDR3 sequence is CASSVTIGLRSYGYTF. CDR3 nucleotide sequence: TGTGCCAGCAGCGTGACAATTGGGTTGAGAAGCTATGGCTACACCTTC.

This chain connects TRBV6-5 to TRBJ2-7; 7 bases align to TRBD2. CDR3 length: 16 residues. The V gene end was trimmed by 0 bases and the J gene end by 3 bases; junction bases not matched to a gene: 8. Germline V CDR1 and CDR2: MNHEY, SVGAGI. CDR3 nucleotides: TGTGCCAGCAGTTACTCGATGGGAGGGCTAAACTACGAGCAGTACTTC. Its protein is CASSYSMGGLNYEQYF.

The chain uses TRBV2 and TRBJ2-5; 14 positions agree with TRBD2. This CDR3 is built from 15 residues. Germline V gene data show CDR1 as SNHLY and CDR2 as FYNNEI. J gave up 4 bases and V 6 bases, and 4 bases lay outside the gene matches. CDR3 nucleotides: TGTGCCAGCAGGGGGACTAGCGGGAGTTCAGAGACCCAGTACTTC. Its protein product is CASRGTSGSSETQYF.

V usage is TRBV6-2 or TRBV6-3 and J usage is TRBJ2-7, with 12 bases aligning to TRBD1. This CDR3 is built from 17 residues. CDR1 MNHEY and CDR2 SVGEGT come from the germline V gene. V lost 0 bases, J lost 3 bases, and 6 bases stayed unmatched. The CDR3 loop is CASSYSPGQGALYEQYF. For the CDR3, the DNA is TGTGCCAGCAGTTACTCTCCGGGACAGGGGGCGCTCTACGAGCAGTACTTC.

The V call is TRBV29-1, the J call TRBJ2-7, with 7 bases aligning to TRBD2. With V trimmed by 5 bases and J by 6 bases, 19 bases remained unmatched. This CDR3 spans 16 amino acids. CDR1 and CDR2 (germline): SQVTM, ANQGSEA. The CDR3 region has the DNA TGCAGCGTTAAGTCGCGTGGGGCAGAGCGGGGAATCGAGCAGTACTTC. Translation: CSVKSRGAERGIEQYF.

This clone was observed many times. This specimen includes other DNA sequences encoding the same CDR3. The CDR3 loop is CASSLRPGNYGYTF. DNA of the CDR3: TGTGCCAGCAGTTTACGTCCAGGGAACTATGGCTACACCTTC. V usage is TRBV27 and J usage is TRBJ1-2; D perhaps matches TRBD1 (5 bases). V gave up 2 bases and J gave up 2 bases, with 9 bases separating them. Germline CDR1 reads MNHEY; CDR2 reads SMNVEV (reference sequence). The CDR3 totals 14 residues.